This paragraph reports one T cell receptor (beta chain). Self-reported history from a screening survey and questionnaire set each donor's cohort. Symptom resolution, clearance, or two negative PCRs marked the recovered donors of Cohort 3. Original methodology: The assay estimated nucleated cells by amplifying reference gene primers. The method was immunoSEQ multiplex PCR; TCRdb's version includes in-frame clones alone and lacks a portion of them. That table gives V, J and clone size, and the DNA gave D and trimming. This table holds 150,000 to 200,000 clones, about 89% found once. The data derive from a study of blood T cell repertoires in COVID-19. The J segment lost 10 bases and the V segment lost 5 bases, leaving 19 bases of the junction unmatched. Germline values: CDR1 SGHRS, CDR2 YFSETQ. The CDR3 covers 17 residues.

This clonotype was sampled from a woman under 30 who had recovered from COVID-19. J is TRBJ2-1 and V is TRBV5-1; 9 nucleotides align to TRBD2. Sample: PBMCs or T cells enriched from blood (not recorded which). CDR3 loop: CASSPRFSGRHNEEQFF. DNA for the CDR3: TGCGCCAGCAGTCCGCGTTTTAGCGGGAGACACAATGAAGAGCAGTTCTTC.